This section outlines one TCR beta chain sequence together with its context. This specimen belongs to a study of monozygotic twins with inflammatory bowel disease. Germline CDR1 LGHDT, CDR2 YNNKEL (reference sequence). This CDR3 has 22 residues. TCRdb reprocessed the 5' RACE reads and reports one entry per CDR3 protein, with no DNA. This table holds more than 350,000 distinct CDR3 sequences. The clonotype was recovered from a human donor with ulcerative colitis or Crohn's disease, or a healthy co-twin of an affected twin (not recorded which). The chain combines TRBV3-1 with TRBJ2-2; TCRdb gives TRBD2 as the D gene, but with no DNA this cannot be confirmed. Sequenced material: blood. The CDR3 protein is CASSPAYFTGTSGVYTLGELFF.